Presented here are 4 T cell receptor beta chains from one specimen sequenced in a study of cytotoxic CD8 clonotypes in ibrutinib-treated CLL. Using immunoSEQ multiplex PCR, the repertoire was profiled, and TCRdb retains in-frame clones only, with some absent. The repertoire holds about 160,000 clones, with roughly 84% as singletons. The material was PBMCs, obtained at disease progression, from a patient treated with ibrutinib. The source of these receptors is a human donor with chronic lymphocytic leukemia.

This clone came up once. V is TRBV6-1 and J is TRBJ2-1; TRBD1 matches 8 bases. V was clipped by 3 bases and J by 5 bases; unmatched bases: 9. This CDR3 spans 16 amino acids. Germline V CDR1 and CDR2: MNHNS, SASEGT. CDR3 sequence (DNA): TGTGCCAGCAGTGACCCAGGACAGGGTCCCCACAATGAGCAGTTCTTC. This sequence encodes CASSDPGQGPHNEQFF.

This chain connects TRBV29-1 to TRBJ1-1; 9 bases align to TRBD1. CDR1 SQVTM and CDR2 ANQGSEA come from the germline V gene. This CDR3 has 15 residues. V shed 4 bases and J 3 bases; nucleotides not matched to a gene: 9. The CDR3: CSVVPGQGLHTEAFF. CDR3 nucleotide sequence: TGCAGCGTTGTCCCGGGACAGGGTTTGCACACTGAAGCTTTCTTT.

CDR3 coding DNA: TGCGCCAGCAAAGGGTACAATGAGCAGTTCTTC. Translation gives CASKGYNEQFF. The rearrangement joins TRBV4-3 to TRBJ2-1; D remains unclear. Trimming shortened V by 7 bases and J by 4 bases, and 5 bases separated the two germline ends. The CDR3 is 11 residues long. The germline CDR1 and CDR2 sequences are LGHNA and YSLEER.

The gene calls are TRBV28 and TRBJ2-3, with a tentative D call TRBD2 (6 bases). Looked up from germline, CDR1 is MDHEN and CDR2 is SYDVKM. V was shortened by 3 bases and J by 2 bases, with 12 bases between the two germline ends. The CDR3 consists of 15 residues. As DNA, the CDR3 is TGTGCCAGCAGTTTTTCGGAGGGTGCCACAGATACGCAGTATTTT. Translation gives CASSFSEGATDTQYF.